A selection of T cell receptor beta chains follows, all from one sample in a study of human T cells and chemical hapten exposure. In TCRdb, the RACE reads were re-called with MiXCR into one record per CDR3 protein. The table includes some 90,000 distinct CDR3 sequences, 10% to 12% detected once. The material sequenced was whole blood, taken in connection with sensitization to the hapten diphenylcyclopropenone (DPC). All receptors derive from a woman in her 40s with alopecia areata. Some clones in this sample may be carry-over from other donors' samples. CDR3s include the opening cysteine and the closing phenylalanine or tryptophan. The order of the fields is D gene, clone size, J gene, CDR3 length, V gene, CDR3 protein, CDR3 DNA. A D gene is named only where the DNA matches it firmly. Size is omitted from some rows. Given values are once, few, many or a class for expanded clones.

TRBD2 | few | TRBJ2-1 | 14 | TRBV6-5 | CASKPGLAGFEQFF | TGTGCCAGCAAGCCGGGACTAGCGGGTTTTGAGCAGTTCTTC
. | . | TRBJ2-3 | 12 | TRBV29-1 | CSVALGKDTQYF | TGCAGCGTTGCACTAGGGAAAGATACGCAGTATTTT
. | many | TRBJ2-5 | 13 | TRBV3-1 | CASGRFGSGAQYF | TGTGCCAGCGGCCGTTTTGGTTCGGGGGCCCAGTACTTC
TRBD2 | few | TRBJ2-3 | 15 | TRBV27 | CASRLGLVQTDTQYF | TGTGCCAGCAGGTTAGGACTAGTCCAGACAGATACGCAGTATTTT
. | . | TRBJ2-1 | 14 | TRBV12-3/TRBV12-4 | CASSFNVRANEQFF | TGTGCCAGCAGTTTCAACGTCAGGGCCAATGAGCAGTTCTTC
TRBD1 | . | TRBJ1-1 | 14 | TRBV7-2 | CASSLDRIGTEAFF | TGTGCCAGCAGCTTGGACAGGATCGGGACTGAAGCTTTCTTT
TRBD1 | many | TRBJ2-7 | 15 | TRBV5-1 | CASSLGDRDSYEQYF | TGCGCCAGCAGCTTGGGGGACAGGGACTCCTACGAGCAGTACTTC
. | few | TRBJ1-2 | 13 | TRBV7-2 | CASSLGKNYGYTF | TGTGCCAGCAGCTTAGGCAAGAATTATGGCTACACCTTC
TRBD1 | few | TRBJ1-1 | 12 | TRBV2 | CASRDQDRAVFF | TGTGCCAGCAGGGACCAGGACAGGGCGGTTTTCTTT
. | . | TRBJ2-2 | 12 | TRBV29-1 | CSVVEGPGELFF | TGCAGCGTTGTGGAGGGCCCCGGGGAGCTGTTTTTT
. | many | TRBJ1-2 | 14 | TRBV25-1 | CASSELGGAYGYTF | TGTGCCAGCAGTGAATTAGGGGGGGCCTATGGCTACACCTTC
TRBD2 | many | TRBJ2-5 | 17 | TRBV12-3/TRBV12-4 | CASSFREIAGREETQYF | TGTGCCAGCAGTTTCCGGGAGATAGCGGGCAGGGAAGAGACCCAGTACTTC
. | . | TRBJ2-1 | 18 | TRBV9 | CASSQTRGGGFSYNEQFF | TGTGCCAGCAGCCAGACGCGTGGGGGCGGTTTCTCCTACAATGAGCAGTTCTTC
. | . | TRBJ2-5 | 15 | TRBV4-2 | CASSRPGDDFATQYF | TGTGCCAGCAGCCGTCCAGGGGACGACTTCGCGACCCAGTACTTC
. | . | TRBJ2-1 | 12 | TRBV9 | CASSVDSYEQFF | TGTGCCAGCAGCGTAGATAGTTATGAGCAGTTCTTC
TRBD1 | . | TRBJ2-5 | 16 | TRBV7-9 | CASSLTRQGLQETQYF | TGTGCCAGCAGCTTGACGAGACAGGGGTTACAAGAGACCCAGTACTTC
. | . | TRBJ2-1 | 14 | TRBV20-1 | CSVGDSGGNNEQFF | TGCAGTGTTGGTGATTCAGGCGGAAACAATGAGCAGTTCTTC
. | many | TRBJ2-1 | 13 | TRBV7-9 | CASSLEQSYEQFF | TGTGCCAGCAGCTTAGAACAGTCGTATGAGCAGTTCTTC
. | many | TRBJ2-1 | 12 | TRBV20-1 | CSALPPRYEQFF | TGCAGTGCTCTACCACCGCGATATGAGCAGTTCTTC
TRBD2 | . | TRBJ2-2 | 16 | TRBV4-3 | CASSQVAGGPHGELFF | TGCGCCAGCAGCCAAGTAGCGGGGGGGCCGCACGGGGAGCTGTTTTTT
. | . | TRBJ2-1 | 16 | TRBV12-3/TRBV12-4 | CASSTEGGAVYNEQFF | TGTGCCAGCAGTACCGAGGGGGGGGCCGTTTACAATGAGCAGTTCTTC
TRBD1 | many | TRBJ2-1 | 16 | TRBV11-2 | CASSFSEGQGNNEQFF | TGTGCCAGCAGCTTCTCAGAGGGACAGGGAAACAATGAGCAGTTCTTC
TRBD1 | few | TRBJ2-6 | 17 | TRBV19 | CASQSGQGSPGANVLTF | TGTGCCAGCCAATCGGGACAGGGGTCTCCCGGGGCCAACGTCCTGACTTTC
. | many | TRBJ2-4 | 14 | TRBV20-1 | CSAEGRIAKNIQYF | TGCAGTGCCGAGGGGAGGATAGCCAAAAACATTCAGTACTTC
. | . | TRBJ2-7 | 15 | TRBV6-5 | CASSPRVYGGHEQYF | TGTGCCAGCAGTCCCCGGGTTTATGGGGGCCACGAGCAGTACTTC
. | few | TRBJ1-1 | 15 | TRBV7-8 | CASSPGQSMNTEAFF | TGTGCCAGCAGCCCCGGACAGAGTATGAACACTGAAGCTTTCTTT
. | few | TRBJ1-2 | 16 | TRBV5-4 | CASSLGPTGVNYGYTF | TGTGCCAGCAGCTTGGGCCCGACAGGCGTTAACTATGGCTACACCTTC
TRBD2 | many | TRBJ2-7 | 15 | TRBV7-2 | CASSLGRGENYEQYF | TGTGCCAGCAGCTTAGGGCGGGGGGAAAACTACGAGCAGTACTTC
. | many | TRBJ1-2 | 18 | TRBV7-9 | CASTHTDTRQRLIYGYTF | TGTGCCAGCACCCATACGGACACCCGCCAGCGATTAATCTATGGCTACACCTTC
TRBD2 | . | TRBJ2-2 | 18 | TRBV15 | CATSRTRTLAGGAGELFF | TGTGCCACCAGCAGAACGCGAACTCTAGCGGGAGGGGCCGGGGAGCTGTTTTTT
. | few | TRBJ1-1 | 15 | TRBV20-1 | CSAREEYIMNTEAFF | TGCAGTGCTAGAGAGGAGTACATCATGAACACTGAAGCTTTCTTT
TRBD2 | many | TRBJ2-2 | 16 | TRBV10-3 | CASHTSGSSYSGELFF | TGTGCCAGCCACACTAGCGGGAGTAGTTATTCCGGGGAGCTGTTTTTT
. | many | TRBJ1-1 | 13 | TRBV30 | CAWDRSLNTEAFF | TGTGCCTGGGACAGGAGCCTGAACACTGAAGCTTTCTTT
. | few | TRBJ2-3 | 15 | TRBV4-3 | CASSLSLGGTDTQYF | TGCGCCAGCAGCCTATCCCTGGGGGGCACAGATACGCAGTATTTT
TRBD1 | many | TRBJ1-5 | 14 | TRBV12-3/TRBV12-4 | CASREDRAAQPQHF | TGTGCCAGCAGGGAGGACAGGGCGGCACAGCCCCAGCATTTT
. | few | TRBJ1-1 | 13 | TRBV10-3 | CAISERGQLEAFF | TGTGCCATCAGCGAGAGAGGACAGCTTGAAGCTTTCTTT
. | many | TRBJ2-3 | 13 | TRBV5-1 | CASSVLTTDTQYF | TGCGCCAGCAGCGTGCTTACCACAGATACGCAGTATTTT
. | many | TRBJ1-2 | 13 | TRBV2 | CASSVGGSYGYTF | TGTGCCAGCAGTGTCGGCGGGTCCTATGGCTACACCTTC
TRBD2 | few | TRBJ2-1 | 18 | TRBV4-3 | CASSQDDRELAGGNEQFF | TGCGCCAGCAGCCAAGACGATAGGGAACTAGCGGGGGGGAATGAGCAGTTCTTC
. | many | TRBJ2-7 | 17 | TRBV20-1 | CSAVPGRGAGASYEQYF | TGCAGTGCTGTTCCGGGACGAGGAGCGGGCGCCTCGTACGAGCAGTACTTC
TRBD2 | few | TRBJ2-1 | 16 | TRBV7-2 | CASSSSSGPVWNEQFF | TGTGCCAGCAGCAGCTCTAGCGGCCCTGTTTGGAATGAGCAGTTCTTC
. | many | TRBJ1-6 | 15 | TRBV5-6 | CASSLTPRVNSPLHF | TGTGCCAGCAGCCTGACACCAAGGGTCAATTCACCCCTCCACTTT